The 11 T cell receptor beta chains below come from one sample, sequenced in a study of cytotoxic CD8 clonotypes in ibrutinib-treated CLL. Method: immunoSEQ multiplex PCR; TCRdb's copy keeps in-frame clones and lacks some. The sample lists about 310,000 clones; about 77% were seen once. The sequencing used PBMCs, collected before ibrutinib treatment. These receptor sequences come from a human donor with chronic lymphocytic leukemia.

CDR3 sequence: CASQGHFNEKLFF. DNA of the CDR3: TGTGCCAGCCAGGGACACTTCAATGAAAAACTGTTTTTT. This chain links TRBV11-1 with TRBJ1-4, with TRBD1 as a possible D gene (6 bases). The V gene lost 8 bases and the J gene lost 5 bases, with 12 bases spanning the gap. Germline CDR1 SGHAT, CDR2 FQDESV (reference sequence). The CDR3 consists of 13 residues.

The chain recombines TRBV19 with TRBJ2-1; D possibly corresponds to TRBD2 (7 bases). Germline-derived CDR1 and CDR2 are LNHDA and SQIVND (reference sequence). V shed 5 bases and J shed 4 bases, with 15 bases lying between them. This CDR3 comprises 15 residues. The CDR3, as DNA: TGTGCCAGTAGTGGAGGGCGGGGGCCTTACAATGAGCAGTTCTTC. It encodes CASSGGRGPYNEQFF.

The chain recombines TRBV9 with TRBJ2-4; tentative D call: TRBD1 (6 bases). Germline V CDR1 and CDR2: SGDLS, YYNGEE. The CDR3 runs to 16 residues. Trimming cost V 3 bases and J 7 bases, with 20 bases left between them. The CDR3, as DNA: TGTGCCAGCAGCGACCATAGACAGGACTTTGGGAACATTCAGTACTTC. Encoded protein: CASSDHRQDFGNIQYF.

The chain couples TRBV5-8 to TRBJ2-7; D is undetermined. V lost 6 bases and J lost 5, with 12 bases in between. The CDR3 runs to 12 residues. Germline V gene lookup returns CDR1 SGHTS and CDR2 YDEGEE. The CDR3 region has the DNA TGTGCCAGCACCCGACGGTGGGACGAGCAGTACTTC. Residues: CASTRRWDEQYF.

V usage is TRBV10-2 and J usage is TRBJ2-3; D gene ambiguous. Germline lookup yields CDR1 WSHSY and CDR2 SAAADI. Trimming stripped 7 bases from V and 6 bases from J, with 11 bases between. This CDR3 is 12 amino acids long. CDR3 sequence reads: CASTTDPDTQYF. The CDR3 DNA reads TGCGCCAGCACCACTGATCCGGATACGCAGTATTTT.

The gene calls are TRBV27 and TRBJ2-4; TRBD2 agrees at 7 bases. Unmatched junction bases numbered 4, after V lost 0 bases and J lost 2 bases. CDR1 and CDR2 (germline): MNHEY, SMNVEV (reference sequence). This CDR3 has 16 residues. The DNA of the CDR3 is TGTGCCAGCAGTTTATCGGGCGGGAGAACCAAAAACATTCAGTACTTC. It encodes CASSLSGGRTKNIQYF.

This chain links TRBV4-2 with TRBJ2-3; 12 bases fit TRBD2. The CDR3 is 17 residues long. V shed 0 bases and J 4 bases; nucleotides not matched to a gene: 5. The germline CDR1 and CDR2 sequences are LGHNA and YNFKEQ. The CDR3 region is CASSQEPSGRVPDTQYF. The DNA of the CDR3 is TGTGCCAGCAGCCAAGAGCCTAGCGGGAGGGTCCCAGATACGCAGTATTTT.

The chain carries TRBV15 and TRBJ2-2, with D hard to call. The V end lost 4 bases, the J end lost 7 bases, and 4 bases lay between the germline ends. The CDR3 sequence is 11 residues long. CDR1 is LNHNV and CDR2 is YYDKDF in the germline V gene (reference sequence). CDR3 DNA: TGTGCCACCAGCACCATCGGGGAGCTGTTTTTT. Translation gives CATSTIGELFF.

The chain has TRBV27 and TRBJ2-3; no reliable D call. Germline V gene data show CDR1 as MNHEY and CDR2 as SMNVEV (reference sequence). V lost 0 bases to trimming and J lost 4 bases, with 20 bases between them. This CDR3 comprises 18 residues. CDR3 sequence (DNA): TGTGCCAGCAGTTTATCGTCGCTAGGGCCAGAGGTCTCAGATACGCAGTATTTT. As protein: CASSLSSLGPEVSDTQYF.

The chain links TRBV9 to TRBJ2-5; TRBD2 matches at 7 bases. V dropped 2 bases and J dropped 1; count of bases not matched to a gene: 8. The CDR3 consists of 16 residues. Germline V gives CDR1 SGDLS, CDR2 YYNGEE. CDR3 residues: CASSVSASGTQETQYF. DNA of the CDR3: TGTGCCAGCAGCGTTTCGGCTAGCGGAACCCAAGAGACCCAGTACTTC.

The CDR3 DNA follows: TGTGCCAGTAGTATCGGAATAGGGGGAAACACTGAAGCTTTCTTT. It is translated as CASSIGIGGNTEAFF. The V call is TRBV19, the J call TRBJ1-1; D may be TRBD1 (6 bases). The CDR3 extends over 15 amino acids. Between the trimmed V and J ends, which lost 3 bases and 2 bases, there was a span of 13 bases. The V gene's germline CDR1 is LNHDA and CDR2 SQIVND (reference sequence).